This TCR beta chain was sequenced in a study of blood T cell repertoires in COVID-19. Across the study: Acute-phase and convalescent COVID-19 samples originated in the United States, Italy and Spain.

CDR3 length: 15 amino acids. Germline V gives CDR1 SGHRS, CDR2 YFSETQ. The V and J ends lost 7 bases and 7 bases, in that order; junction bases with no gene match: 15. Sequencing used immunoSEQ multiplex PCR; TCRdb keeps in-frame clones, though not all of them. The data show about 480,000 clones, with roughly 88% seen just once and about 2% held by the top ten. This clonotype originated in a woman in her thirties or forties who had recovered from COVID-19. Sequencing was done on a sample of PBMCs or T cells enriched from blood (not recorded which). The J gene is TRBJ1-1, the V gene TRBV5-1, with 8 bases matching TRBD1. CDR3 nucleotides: TGCGCCAGCGCCAAAAATCCGGGACAGGCCTTTGAAGCTTTCTTT. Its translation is CASAKNPGQAFEAFF. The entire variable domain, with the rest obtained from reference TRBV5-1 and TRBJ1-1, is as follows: KAGVTQTPRYLIKTRGQQVTLSCSPISGHRSVSWYQQTPGQGLQFLFEYFSETQRNKGNFPGRFSGRQFSNSRSEMNVSTLELGDSALYLCASAKNPGQAFEAFFGQGTRLTVV.